This is a list of T cell receptor beta chains from one sample in a study of beta chain features in type 1 diabetes. The repertoire was sequenced with immunoSEQ multiplex PCR; TCRdb's copy has only in-frame clones and lacks some. Here the sample spans around 300,000 clones, 11% being singletons. The sample consisted of naive CD4+ T cells from blood. These receptors were obtained from a woman aged 25-40 years in good health. Both conserved end residues are part of each CDR3. The D gene is left open where the match is weak. For some rows the clone size is stated as once, few or many, or as a class when expanded; others skip it.

CDR3 protein | CDR3 DNA | D gene | V gene | clone size | J gene
CASSLNSWELNGYTF | TGTGCCAGCAGCTTGAATTCCTGGGAGTTGAATGGCTACACCTTC | . | TRBV11-2 | . | TRBJ1-2
CASIRGMSFNEQFF | TGTGCCAGCATTCGCGGGATGAGTTTCAATGAGCAGTTCTTC | . | TRBV7-2 | . | TRBJ2-1
CSVEVTSTDTQYF | TGCAGCGTTGAGGTGACTAGCACAGATACGCAGTATTTT | . | TRBV29-1 | . | TRBJ2-3
CASSPNGGYNEQFF | TGTGCCAGCAGCCCAAACGGGGGGTACAATGAGCAGTTCTTC | TRBD2 | TRBV7-3 | . | TRBJ2-1
CASSTGTSYEQYF | TGTGCCAGCAGCACCGGGACTTCCTACGAGCAGTACTTC | . | TRBV6-5 | . | TRBJ2-7
CASSTRRERRETQYF | TGTGCCAGCAGTACCAGGAGGGAGCGGCGGGAGACCCAGTACTTC | . | TRBV6-5 | few | TRBJ2-5
CASSGSGRASDTQYF | TGTGCCAGCAGCGGCAGCGGGAGGGCGTCGGATACGCAGTATTTT | TRBD2 | TRBV9 | few | TRBJ2-3
CASSRGTRPRDEQFF | TGTGCCAGTAGTAGGGGGACAAGGCCGCGCGATGAGCAGTTCTTC | . | TRBV19 | few | TRBJ2-1
CASSVEGSGRASTDTQYF | TGTGCCAGCAGCGTTGAGGGTAGCGGGAGGGCCAGCACAGATACGCAGTATTTT | TRBD2 | TRBV9 | few | TRBJ2-3
CASSALAGGYNEQFF | TGTGCCAGCAGCGCCCTAGCGGGAGGCTACAATGAGCAGTTCTTC | TRBD2 | TRBV9 | . | TRBJ2-1